Shown below are 14 T cell receptor beta chains from a single sample sequenced in a study of cytomegalovirus exposure and HLA in healthy donors. Use of 60 Vbeta and 13 Jbeta primers characterized the PCR. The repertoire was sequenced with immunoSEQ multiplex PCR; TCRdb's copy has only in-frame clones and lacks some. The table shows fewer than 90,000 clones, with roughly 77% occurring only once. The specimen was PBMCs. These receptors were collected from a woman in her thirties or forties in good health and CMV-seropositive.

The chain links TRBV9 to TRBJ2-3; the match to TRBD2 covers 7 bases. The CDR3 contains 14 residues. Germline V CDR1 and CDR2: SGDLS, YYNGEE. Trimming at V came to 2 bases and at J to 4 bases, leaving 4 bases not matched to a gene. CDR3 amino acids: CASSVSGAADTQYF. CDR3 DNA sequence: TGTGCCAGCAGCGTCAGCGGGGCAGCAGATACGCAGTATTTT.

V is TRBV11-1 and J is TRBJ1-5; no definite D call. Trimming removed 5 bases at V and 0 bases at J, with 14 bases between. The CDR3 has 16 residues. In germline, CDR1 is SGHAT, CDR2 FQDESV (reference sequence). The CDR3 protein is CASSIPAGSSNQPQHF. The CDR3 DNA sequence: TGTGCCAGCAGCATCCCCGCGGGGAGTAGCAATCAGCCCCAGCATTTT.

The rearrangement joins TRBV9 to TRBJ1-6; 9 bases are shared with TRBD1. This CDR3 is 15 amino acids long. J was trimmed by 7 bases and V by 0 bases; bases with no gene match: 2. Germline CDR1 and CDR2: SGDLS and YYNGEE. CDR3 amino acids: CASSVVGQGNSPLHF. In nucleotides, the CDR3 is TGTGCCAGCAGCGTAGTCGGACAGGGGAATTCACCCCTCCACTTT. The entire variable domain, with the rest obtained from reference TRBV9 and TRBJ1-6, is as follows: DSGVTQTPKHLITATGQRVTLRCSPRSGDLSVYWYQQSLDQGLQFLIQYYNGEERAKGNILERFSAQQFPDLHSELNLSSLELGDSALYFCASSVVGQGNSPLHFGNGTRLTVT.

The CDR3 DNA follows: TGTGCCAGCATTCGGCACAGCTCCTATAATTCACCCCTCCACTTT. This sequence encodes CASIRHSSYNSPLHF. The genes are TRBV6-1 and TRBJ1-6; D ambiguous. Per germline, CDR1 MNHNS and CDR2 SASEGT. Trimming shortened V by 7 bases and J by 0 bases, and 10 bases separated the two germline ends. This CDR3 has 15 amino acids.

The V and J genes are TRBV6-5 and TRBJ1-6; possibly TRBD1 for D (6 bases). Germline lookup yields CDR1 MNHEY and CDR2 SVGAGI. The CDR3 loop spans 15 amino acids. The V end lost 2 bases, the J end lost 5 bases, and 10 bases lay between the germline ends. For the CDR3, the DNA is TGTGCCAGCAGTTACGGGACATCCGATAATTCACCCCTCCACTTT. Residues: CASSYGTSDNSPLHF.

The rearrangement uses TRBV28 and TRBJ1-2; TRBD1 might be the D (6 bases). The CDR3 runs to 14 residues. Trimming removed 4 bases from V and 3 bases from J, with 12 bases in between. Germline V gives CDR1 MDHEN, CDR2 SYDVKM. The DNA of the CDR3 is TGTGCCAGCAGTTCAGAAGGGGGATACTATGGCTACACCTTC. This sequence encodes CASSSEGGYYGYTF.

This sequence joins TRBV9 and TRBJ2-7; TRBD2 matches at 8 bases. CDR1 SGDLS and CDR2 YYNGEE come from the germline V gene. Trimming at V came to 0 bases and at J to 4 bases, leaving 12 bases not matched to a gene. The CDR3 runs to 17 residues. The CDR3 sequence: CASSVAPLSGGEYEQYF. DNA for the CDR3: TGTGCCAGCAGCGTAGCCCCCCTCAGCGGGGGTGAGTACGAGCAGTACTTC.

The rearrangement joins TRBV28 to TRBJ2-1, with D uncertain. Germline CDR1 MDHEN, CDR2 SYDVKM. V was clipped by 3 bases and J by 0 bases, with 24 bases between them. The CDR3 consists of 20 residues. CDR3: CASSFPAVGRLPRSYNEQFF. Here the CDR3 DNA reads TGTGCCAGCAGTTTTCCTGCCGTCGGCAGGTTACCCCGCTCCTACAATGAGCAGTTCTTC.

As DNA, the CDR3 is TGTGCCAGCAGCGCTTTCGGGACTAGCGGTTACGAGCAGTACTTC. It specifies CASSAFGTSGYEQYF. The rearrangement links TRBV9 to TRBJ2-7, with TRBD2 matching over 11 bases. There are 15 residues in the CDR3. V lost 3 bases and J lost 4; bases outside the gene matches: 6. The V gene's germline CDR1 is SGDLS and CDR2 YYNGEE.

The gene calls are TRBV4-1 and TRBJ2-5, with TRBD1 matching over 9 bases. Germline V gene lookup returns CDR1 MGHRA and CDR2 YSYEKL. The CDR3 covers 15 residues. V was clipped by 4 bases and J by 6 bases; unmatched bases: 9. DNA of the CDR3: TGCGCCAGCAGCCCTGGGACAGGGACTCTGCAGACCCAGTACTTC. Its translation: CASSPGTGTLQTQYF.

This clone was observed once. The genes are TRBV5-1 and TRBJ2-3; 8 nucleotides agree with TRBD2. CDR1 SGHRS and CDR2 YFSETQ come from the germline V gene. The CDR3 totals 16 residues. The V segment lost 4 bases and the J segment 5 bases; nucleotides outside the gene matches: 12. CDR3 loop: CASSTFTGGGVDTQYF. The CDR3 region has the DNA TGCGCCAGCAGCACGTTTACGGGGGGGGGCGTAGATACGCAGTATTTT.

The gene calls are TRBV27 and TRBJ2-7; the match to TRBD2 covers 8 bases. The germline gives CDR1 MNHEY, CDR2 SMNVEV (reference sequence). After removal of 8 bases from V and 3 bases from J, the junction contained 6 bases not matched to a gene. The CDR3 consists of 13 residues. The CDR3 reads CASAAGGLYEQYF. Here the CDR3 DNA reads TGTGCCAGCGCGGCGGGAGGACTCTACGAGCAGTACTTC.

This clone was found once. This chain connects TRBV18 to TRBJ2-5; the D gene is possibly TRBD1 (5 bases). V was trimmed by 2 bases and J by 1 base, leaving 5 bases between them. Germline V gene lookup returns CDR1 KGHSH and CDR2 LQKENI. This CDR3 is built from 13 residues. DNA for the CDR3: TGTGCCAGCTCACCAACAGGCCAAGAGACCCAGTACTTC. It encodes CASSPTGQETQYF.

The gene calls are TRBV7-2 and TRBJ2-7; 10 bases align to TRBD2. V was clipped by 6 bases and J by 3 bases; unmatched bases: 5. The CDR3 runs 14 residues. Germline assignment: CDR1 SGHTA and CDR2 FQGNSA. CDR3 nucleotides: TGTGCCAGCAGGTCTAGCGGGAGTCTCTACGAGCAGTACTTC. It yields the protein CASRSSGSLYEQYF. The full variable domain, with the rest looked up from reference TRBV7-2 and TRBJ2-7, is GAGVSQSPSNKVTEKGKDVELRCDPISGHTALYWYRQSLGQGLEFLIYFQGNSAPDKSGLPSDRFSAERTGGSVSTLTIQRTQQEDSAVYLCASRSSGSLYEQYFGPGTRLTVT.